This T cell receptor beta chain was captured in a study of blood T cells in healthy people across ages. Using a J-beta primer mix together with a sample-barcoded 5' primer, a second PCR was run for about 6 to 12 cycles. TCRdb reanalysed the 5' RACE reads using MiXCR and keeps one entry per CDR3 protein. Of some 930,000 distinct CDR3 sequences in the sample, 25% to 35% are singletons; the top ten hold 10%. The V gene's germline CDR1 is SGHTA and CDR2 FQGNSA. The CDR3 totals 14 residues. V was clipped by 1 base and J by 3 bases, with 9 bases between them. The same sample was also used in a study of T cells of mothers and their children.

The TCR was taken from a woman in her thirties or forties in good health. The specimen was blood. The gene calls are TRBV7-2 and TRBJ1-2; no reliable D call. In DNA, the CDR3 is TGTGCCAGCAGCTTAGTTGACTCGTACTATGGCTACACCTTC. Translated: CASSLVDSYYGYTF.